Following are 20 T cell receptor beta chains from one sample sequenced in a study of blood T cells in healthy people across ages. Next came a second PCR, run for about 7 to 12 cycles, which used a sample-barcoded 5' primer along with a J-beta primer mix. TCRdb processed the 5' RACE reads anew with MiXCR; each CDR3 protein has one entry. This sample has hundreds of thousands of distinct CDR3 sequences, with about 37% found just once. Sequenced sample: blood. The receptors shown here come from a young man in good health.

This chain links TRBV4-2 with TRBJ1-6; perhaps TRBD1 as D (5 bases). With 3 bases removed from V and 10 bases from J, the gap between germline ends came to 22 bases. Germline V gene lookup returns CDR1 LGHNA and CDR2 YNFKEQ. The CDR3 extends over 17 amino acids. The CDR3 reads CASSQSAPGLYGSPLHF. DNA of the CDR3: TGTGCCAGCAGCCAGTCGGCACCGGGGCTATATGGGTCACCCCTCCACTTT.

This clonotype was counted many times. J is TRBJ2-3 and V is TRBV20-1; D perhaps matches TRBD1 (6 bases). Germline V gene sequence: CDR1 DFQATT, CDR2 SNEGSKA (reference sequence). The CDR3 runs 15 residues. Trimming pared 7 bases from V and 2 bases from J, leaving 19 bases between. The CDR3, as DNA: TGCAGTGGTGGACTCCGGGACACAGACACAGATACGCAGTATTTT. The encoded protein is CSGGLRDTDTDTQYF.

The V gene is TRBV20-1, the J gene TRBJ1-1, with TRBD1 matching over 7 bases. CDR1 is DFQATT, CDR2 SNEGSKA, per germline (reference sequence). The CDR3 has 11 residues. With V trimmed by 4 bases and J by 8 bases, 4 bases remained unmatched. This chain's CDR3 is CSAKTQGEAFF. CDR3 nucleotides: TGCAGTGCTAAAACACAGGGGGAAGCTTTCTTT.

This clonotype was seen a handful of times. This chain joins TRBV20-1 and TRBJ1-1; D is uncertain. Per the germline V gene, CDR1 is DFQATT and CDR2 is SNEGSKA (reference sequence). The CDR3 runs to 14 residues. With 2 bases removed from V and 2 bases from J, the gap between germline ends came to 12 bases. The DNA of the CDR3 is TGCAGTGCTAGATCTGGGCGCTCCAACACTGAAGCTTTCTTT. As protein: CSARSGRSNTEAFF.

This clonotype came up a few times. V usage is TRBV6-5 and J usage is TRBJ2-7, with D perhaps TRBD1 (5 bases). Germline CDR1 is MNHEY and CDR2 is SVGAGI. The CDR3 consists of 15 residues. With 0 bases removed from V and 7 bases from J, the gap between germline ends came to 16 bases. CDR3 protein: CASSYSAGFGNEQYF. As DNA, the CDR3 is TGTGCCAGCAGTTACTCCGCAGGGTTTGGGAATGAGCAGTACTTC.

This clonotype was seen ten or more times. The V call is TRBV28, the J call TRBJ2-7; weak D call: TRBD2 (6 bases). V lost 5 bases to trimming and J lost 4 bases, with 12 bases between them. Germline-derived CDR1 and CDR2 are MDHEN and SYDVKM. The CDR3 has 13 residues. This CDR3 reads CASSTGGAYEQYF. In DNA, the CDR3 is TGTGCCAGCAGTACCGGAGGGGCTTACGAGCAGTACTTC.

This clonotype occurred a few times. V gene TRBV9 combines with J gene TRBJ1-2; TRBD1 aligns across 7 bases. The CDR3 is made up of 16 amino acids. Germline-derived CDR1 and CDR2 are SGDLS and YYNGEE. Trimming removed 4 bases from V and 4 bases from J; junction bases left unmatched: 13. CDR3 residues: CASSLGQDGLGYGYTF. DNA for the CDR3: TGTGCCAGCAGCTTAGGACAGGATGGGCTTGGCTATGGCTACACCTTC. Full variable domain (rest looked up from reference TRBV9 and TRBJ1-2): DSGVTQTPKHLITATGQRVTLRCSPRSGDLSVYWYQQSLDQGLQFLIQYYNGEERAKGNILERFSAQQFPDLHSELNLSSLELGDSALYFCASSLGQDGLGYGYTFGSGTRLTVV.

This chain links TRBV2 with TRBJ1-1, with D perhaps TRBD1 (5 bases). Germline CDR1 SNHLY, CDR2 FYNNEI. The CDR3 sequence is 13 residues long. The ends were cut back, 7 bases at V and 4 bases at J, with 13 bases in the middle. This CDR3 is CASNRDSFTEAFF. CDR3 sequence (DNA): TGTGCCAGCAATCGGGACTCTTTCACTGAAGCTTTCTTT.

The sample holds a few counts of this clonotype. The chain joins TRBV19 to TRBJ2-1, with unresolved D. The V gene lost 2 bases and the J gene lost 0 bases, with 14 bases spanning the gap. CDR3 length: 17 residues. Germline-derived CDR1 and CDR2 are LNHDA and SQIVND (reference sequence). The CDR3 is CASSISPRTSSYNEQFF. The DNA of the CDR3 is TGTGCCAGTAGTATATCCCCCCGGACCTCCTCCTACAATGAGCAGTTCTTC.

CDR3 sequence reads: CASSLSTTTGGKHYGYTF. As DNA, the CDR3 is TGCGCCAGCAGCTTGTCGACAACTACAGGGGGCAAGCACTATGGCTACACCTTC. The genes are TRBV5-1 and TRBJ1-2, with 9 nucleotides matching TRBD1. This CDR3 comprises 18 residues. CDR1 SGHRS and CDR2 YFSETQ come from the germline V gene. The J segment lost 3 bases and the V segment lost 1 base, leaving 13 bases of the junction unmatched.

The chain combines TRBV21-1 with TRBJ2-5; TRBD1 is taken as the D call from the table, unchecked against the DNA. The J call may be faulty, since TRBJ2-1 better matches the DNA end. TRBV21-1 is a pseudogene. This CDR3 has 19 amino acids. The CDR3: CASSKVILVTRDRQETQFF. The CDR3, as DNA: TGTGCCAGCAGCAAAGTAATCTTGGTGACTCGGGACCGTCAAGAGACCCAGTTCTTC.

This chain's CDR3 is CASENWPLRFTPRPGNYGYTF. CDR3 in DNA: TGTGCCAGCGAAAACTGGCCTCTCAGGTTTACCCCGAGGCCCGGTAACTATGGCTACACCTTC. This chain uses TRBV6-5 with TRBJ1-2; D call uncertain. V shed 8 bases and J shed 1 base, with 35 bases lying between them. The CDR3 length is 21 residues. CDR1 is MNHEY and CDR2 is SVGAGI in the germline V gene.

As to this clonotype: The junction shows a germline mismatch at one end, possibly a read error. This sequence joins TRBV4-1 and TRBJ1-5; 7 positions match TRBD1. CDR3 length: 14 residues. In germline, CDR1 is MGHRA, CDR2 YSYEKL. The CDR3 sequence: CASSQGDNNQPQHF. CDR3 sequence (DNA): TGCGCTAGCAGCCAGGGGGACAACAATCAGCCCCAGCATTTT.

The V gene is TRBV4-1, the J gene TRBJ1-4; maybe TRBD1 (6 bases). CDR3 length: 16 amino acids. Germline V CDR1 and CDR2: MGHRA, YSYEKL. V shed 1 base and J shed 2 bases, with 11 bases lying between them. This CDR3 reads CASSQGSGETNEKLFF. The CDR3 DNA sequence: TGCGCCAGCAGCCAAGGATCAGGGGAGACTAATGAAAAACTGTTTTTT.

CDR3 amino acids: CSASNWGLKNDGYTF. CDR3 nucleotide sequence: TGCAGTGCTTCCAATTGGGGGCTCAAAAACGATGGCTACACCTTC. This sequence joins TRBV20-1 and TRBJ1-2; D possibly corresponds to TRBD1 (6 bases). The V end was cut by 5 bases, the J end by 6 bases, with 22 bases between. This CDR3 contains 15 residues. Germline V gene lookup returns CDR1 DFQATT and CDR2 SNEGSKA (reference sequence).

As regards this clonotype: A much larger clone is a single base away; this may be a read error. V and J are TRBV6-6 and TRBJ1-2; D might be TRBD1 (5 bases). This CDR3 region has 17 residues. V lost 0 bases to trimming and J lost 7 bases, with 21 bases between them. Germline values: CDR1 MNHNY, CDR2 SVGAGI (reference sequence). CDR3 in amino acids: CASSYSKTGAGRGGYTF. The CDR3 region has the DNA TGTGCCAGCAGTTACTCGAAAACCGGGGCAGGCCGGGGTGGCTACACCTTC.

The table lists this clonotype with a count of one. The junction departs from the called germline gene at one end, perhaps through a read error. V usage is TRBV20-1 and J usage is TRBJ1-2, with TRBD1 matching over 7 bases. The CDR3 runs 13 residues. Germline V gene sequence: CDR1 DFQATT, CDR2 SNEGSKA (reference sequence). The CDR3 reads CSAIDRADPGYTF. The CDR3 DNA reads as TGCAGCGCTATCGACAGGGCAGATCCTGGCTACACCTTC.

This clonotype was detected a few times. CDR3 sequence reads: CASRSYNSRNEKLFF. CDR3 coding DNA: TGTGCCAGCAGGTCTTACAACTCTCGGAATGAAAAACTGTTTTTT. The chain couples TRBV6-5 to TRBJ1-4; D is unclear. The CDR3 contains 15 residues. The V end was cut by 6 bases, the J end by 5 bases, with 16 bases between. Germline V gene sequence: CDR1 MNHEY, CDR2 SVGAGI.

The CDR3 protein is CASRRGELDNSPLHF. The CDR3 DNA is TGTGCCAGCAGACGAGGGGAACTGGATAATTCACCCCTCCACTTT. The chain carries TRBV9 and TRBJ1-6; perhaps TRBD1 as D (5 bases). The CDR3 covers 15 residues. Trimming removed 5 bases at V and 5 bases at J, with 14 bases between. CDR1 is SGDLS, CDR2 YYNGEE, per germline. Full variable domain (outside the CDR3, taken from reference TRBV9 and TRBJ1-6): DSGVTQTPKHLITATGQRVTLRCSPRSGDLSVYWYQQSLDQGLQFLIQYYNGEERAKGNILERFSAQQFPDLHSELNLSSLELGDSALYFCASRRGELDNSPLHFGNGTRLTVT.

The V gene is TRBV5-1, the J gene TRBJ2-3, with TRBD2 matching over 10 bases. The CDR3 covers 17 residues. J gave up 0 bases and V 3 bases, and 7 bases lay outside the gene matches. Germline V gene sequence: CDR1 SGHRS, CDR2 YFSETQ. For the CDR3, the DNA is TGCGCCAGCAGCTGGACCTGGACTAGCGGAAGCACAGATACGCAGTATTTT. As protein: CASSWTWTSGSTDTQYF. Full variable domain (outside the CDR3, taken from reference TRBV5-1 and TRBJ2-3): KAGVTQTPRYLIKTRGQQVTLSCSPISGHRSVSWYQQTPGQGLQFLFEYFSETQRNKGNFPGRFSGRQFSNSRSEMNVSTLELGDSALYLCASSWTWTSGSTDTQYFGPGTRLTVL.